This is a list of T cell receptor beta chains from one sample in a study of Tregs in tolerant kidney transplant recipients. This table comes from immunoSEQ multiplex PCR, and its TCRdb copy is limited to in-frame clones, with some not included. This sample has about 240,000 clones, with 80% to 85% found just once. Sequencing was done on a sample of CD4+ T cells from blood. All receptors come from a human donor in good health. Both conserved end residues are part of each CDR3. The D gene is left open where the match is weak. Rows give clone size only sometimes, using once, few, many, or a class for an expanded clone.

j_gene: TRBJ2-2; d_gene: TRBD1; len: 14; abundance: -; v_gene: TRBV30; CDR3nt: TGTGCCTGGAGTGGACAGGGTCGGACCGGGGAGCTGTTTTTT; CDR3aa: CAWSGQGRTGELFF
j_gene: TRBJ2-1; d_gene: -; len: 14; abundance: -; v_gene: TRBV21-1; CDR3nt: TGTGCCAGCAGGTTACCGGGACTAGCGGGTGAGCAGTTCTTC; CDR3aa: CASRLPGLAGEQFF
j_gene: TRBJ1-2; d_gene: -; len: 15; abundance: -; v_gene: TRBV7-8; CDR3nt: TGTGCCAGCAGCTCCCAAACTGTCCCGGGCTATGGCTACACCTTC; CDR3aa: CASSSQTVPGYGYTF
j_gene: TRBJ1-1; d_gene: TRBD1; len: 14; abundance: -; v_gene: TRBV11-1; CDR3nt: TGTGCCAGCAGCTTATCCCCCGCAGGGGGCGTGGCTTTCTTT; CDR3aa: CASSLSPAGGVAFF
j_gene: TRBJ2-6; d_gene: -; len: 16; abundance: -; v_gene: TRBV7-9; CDR3nt: TGTGCCAGCAGCTTAATTTGGACCTCTGGGGCCAACGTCCTGACTTTC; CDR3aa: CASSLIWTSGANVLTF
j_gene: TRBJ2-3; d_gene: -; len: 12; abundance: -; v_gene: TRBV28; CDR3nt: TGTGCCAGCAGTTTAATCGAGGTTGCGCAGTATTTT; CDR3aa: CASSLIEVAQYF
j_gene: TRBJ1-2; d_gene: TRBD1; len: 13; abundance: -; v_gene: TRBV19; CDR3nt: TGTGCCAGTAGTCCCAGGGGGCCGGCGGGCTACACCTTC; CDR3aa: CASSPRGPAGYTF
j_gene: TRBJ1-6; d_gene: TRBD1; len: 14; abundance: -; v_gene: TRBV30; CDR3nt: TGTGCCTGGAGGGACAGGGGTAGGTATTCACCCCTCCACTTT; CDR3aa: CAWRDRGRYSPLHF
j_gene: TRBJ1-3; d_gene: -; len: 16; abundance: -; v_gene: TRBV19; CDR3nt: TGTGCCAGTAGTATTCCCGCCTGGACAGCTGGAAACACCATATATTTT; CDR3aa: CASSIPAWTAGNTIYF
j_gene: TRBJ2-2; d_gene: TRBD1; len: 14; abundance: -; v_gene: TRBV14; CDR3nt: TGTGCCAGCAGCCAGATCAGGGGGCCGGGGGAGCTGTTTTTT; CDR3aa: CASSQIRGPGELFF
j_gene: TRBJ2-7; d_gene: TRBD1; len: 12; abundance: -; v_gene: TRBV30; CDR3nt: TGTGCCCGAAGGGACAGGTCCTACGAGCAGTACTTC; CDR3aa: CARRDRSYEQYF
j_gene: TRBJ2-1; d_gene: TRBD2; len: 14; abundance: -; v_gene: TRBV6-1; CDR3nt: TGTGCCAGCGAAACGGGACTAGGCCTCAATGAGCAGTTCTTC; CDR3aa: CASETGLGLNEQFF
j_gene: TRBJ1-1; d_gene: TRBD1; len: 13; abundance: -; v_gene: TRBV6-5; CDR3nt: TGTGCCAGCAGTTACCCACAGGGGGGTGAAGCTTTCTTT; CDR3aa: CASSYPQGGEAFF
j_gene: TRBJ2-1; d_gene: -; len: 16; abundance: -; v_gene: TRBV18; CDR3nt: TGTGCCAGCTCCCGACCGGGACAAACCGGTAAACGGGAGCAGTTCTTC; CDR3aa: CASSRPGQTGKREQFF
j_gene: TRBJ2-7; d_gene: -; len: 13; abundance: -; v_gene: TRBV7-2; CDR3nt: TGTGCCAGCAGCGCCCGATTAGATCTGGAGCAGTACTTC; CDR3aa: CASSARLDLEQYF
j_gene: TRBJ2-5; d_gene: TRBD2; len: 14; abundance: -; v_gene: TRBV5-4; CDR3nt: TGTGCCAGCAGAACGGGACTAGCGGAAGAGACCCAGTACTTC; CDR3aa: CASRTGLAEETQYF
j_gene: TRBJ2-6; d_gene: -; len: 14; abundance: -; v_gene: TRBV25-1; CDR3nt: TGTGCCAGCAGTGGGCACTCTGGGGCCAACGTCCTGACTTTC; CDR3aa: CASSGHSGANVLTF
j_gene: TRBJ1-4; d_gene: TRBD1; len: 14; abundance: -; v_gene: TRBV18; CDR3nt: TGTGCCAGCTCACACAGGGGGACTAATGAAAAACTGTTTTTT; CDR3aa: CASSHRGTNEKLFF
j_gene: TRBJ1-5; d_gene: -; len: 15; abundance: once; v_gene: TRBV5-6; CDR3nt: TGTGCCAGCAGCTTGGGGCAGGGAAGCAATCAGCCCCAGCATTTT; CDR3aa: CASSLGQGSNQPQHF
j_gene: TRBJ2-1; d_gene: -; len: 15; abundance: -; v_gene: TRBV30; CDR3nt: TGTGCCTGGAGTGTAGCGGGACACCTCTACAATGAGCAGTTCTTC; CDR3aa: CAWSVAGHLYNEQFF
j_gene: TRBJ1-1; d_gene: -; len: 14; abundance: -; v_gene: TRBV4-2; CDR3nt: TGTGCCAGCAGCCGTGAGCAGGCGAACACTGAAGCTTTCTTT; CDR3aa: CASSREQANTEAFF
j_gene: TRBJ1-4; d_gene: -; len: 14; abundance: few; v_gene: TRBV5-1; CDR3nt: TGCGCCAGCAGCCTCGGGACGGCCGATGAAAAACTGTTTTTT; CDR3aa: CASSLGTADEKLFF
j_gene: TRBJ1-5; d_gene: TRBD1; len: 13; abundance: -; v_gene: TRBV4-1; CDR3nt: TGCGCCAGCAGCCCGACAGGGGTTCGGCCCCAGCATTTT; CDR3aa: CASSPTGVRPQHF
j_gene: TRBJ2-7; d_gene: TRBD1; len: 17; abundance: -; v_gene: TRBV27; CDR3nt: TGTGCCAGCAGTCATCGTCCCCGGGACAGGGCCCTGTACGAGCAGTACTTC; CDR3aa: CASSHRPRDRALYEQYF
j_gene: TRBJ1-1; d_gene: -; len: 15; abundance: -; v_gene: TRBV18; CDR3nt: TGTGCCAGCTCACCAAAGGACGCATCCCCCCCTGAAGCTTTCTTT; CDR3aa: CASSPKDASPPEAFF